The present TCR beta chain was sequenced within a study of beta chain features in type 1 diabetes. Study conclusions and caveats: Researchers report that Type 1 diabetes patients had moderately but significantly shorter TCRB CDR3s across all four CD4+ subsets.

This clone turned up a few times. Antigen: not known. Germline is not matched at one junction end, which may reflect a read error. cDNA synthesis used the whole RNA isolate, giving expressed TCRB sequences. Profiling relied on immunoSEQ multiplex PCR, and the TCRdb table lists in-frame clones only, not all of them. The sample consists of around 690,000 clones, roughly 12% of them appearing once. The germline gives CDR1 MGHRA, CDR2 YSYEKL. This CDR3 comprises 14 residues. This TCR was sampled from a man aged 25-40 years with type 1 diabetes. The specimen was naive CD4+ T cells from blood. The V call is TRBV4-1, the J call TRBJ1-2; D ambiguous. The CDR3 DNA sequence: TGCGCCAGCAGCAAAGAGGGTGAGCCCTATGGCTACACCTTC. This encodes CASSKEGEPYGYTF.